The 26 T cell receptor beta chains reported below all come from one sample, sequenced in a study of glioma-infiltrating T cells. TCR alpha and beta CDR3 regions were amplified from RNA using iRepertoire nested multiplex PCR. TCRdb reprocessed the multiplex PCR reads via MiXCR and lists one record per CDR3 protein. The data show more than 110,000 distinct CDR3 sequences, with 35% to 50% seen just once and over 15% held by the top ten. The sample was glioma tissue, nonneoplastic brain tissue, or PBMCs (not recorded which). Receptors originate from a human donor with low-grade glioma or glioblastoma, undergoing nonglioma brain surgery, or in good health (not recorded which).

For this clonotype: This clone may be a read error of a much larger clone one base away. V is TRBV7-2 and J is TRBJ1-6; D possibly corresponds to TRBD1 (6 bases). CDR3 size: 12 residues. CDR1 is SGHTA, CDR2 FQGNSA, per germline. Deletions cut 2 bases from V and 14 bases from J, with 10 bases between. The CDR3 DNA is TGTGCCAGCAGCTTAAGGGGGGCATCCCTCCACTTT. Translation: CASSLRGASLHF.

This clonotype came up a few times. The chain employs TRBV4-1 and TRBJ2-3; the D is unclear. The V end lost 6 bases, the J end lost 2 bases, and 12 bases lay between the germline ends. CDR1 and CDR2 from the germline V gene are MGHRA and YSYEKL. The CDR3 loop spans 14 amino acids. The CDR3 spells CASSPARVTDTQYF. For the CDR3, the DNA is TGCGCCAGCAGTCCGGCCCGGGTCACAGATACGCAGTATTTT.

A few counts support this clonotype. The CDR3 region is CASSQGGKNQPQHF. As DNA, the CDR3 is TGTGCCAGCAGCCAGGGGGGGAAAAATCAGCCCCAGCATTTT. This chain joins TRBV3-1 and TRBJ1-5; D perhaps matches TRBD1 (5 bases). CDR1 is LGHDT and CDR2 is YNNKEL in the germline V gene (reference sequence). The V end was cut by 3 bases, the J end by 4 bases, with 10 bases between. The CDR3 covers 14 residues.

This clonotype has only one observation. At one end, the junction sequence differs from germline, possibly due to a read error. This rearrangement joins TRBV28 to TRBJ2-1; 13 bases are a match to TRBD2. CDR1 and CDR2 (germline): MDHEN, SYDVKM. CDR3 length: 14 residues. CDR3 protein: CATDSLAGGNGQFF. In DNA, the CDR3 is TGTGCCACCGACTCACTAGCGGGAGGGAATGGGCAGTTCTTC.

The chain couples TRBV2 to TRBJ2-7, with D perhaps TRBD2 (5 bases). Trimming left V 6 bases short and J 4 bases short, with 13 bases between. Germline V gene data show CDR1 as SNHLY and CDR2 as FYNNEI. This CDR3 comprises 13 residues. CDR3 residues: CASSGKRTYEQYF. Written as DNA, the CDR3 is TGTGCCAGCAGCGGAAAGCGGACGTACGAGCAGTACTTC.

The chain joins TRBV28 to TRBJ2-7; 8 nucleotides match TRBD1. The CDR3 runs to 17 residues. CDR1 and CDR2 from the germline V gene are MDHEN and SYDVKM. V was pared by 1 base and J by 6 bases, with 14 bases of the junction left unmatched. The CDR3 here is CASSLFPRTGIACEQYF. CDR3 bases: TGTGCCAGCAGTTTATTTCCCCGGACAGGGATTGCCTGCGAGCAGTACTTC. Full variable domain (rest looked up from reference TRBV28 and TRBJ2-7): DVKVTQSSRYLVKRTGEKVFLECVQDMDHENMFWYRQDPGLGLRLIYFSYDVKMKEKGDIPEGYSVSREKKERFSLILESASTNQTSMYLCASSLFPRTGIACEQYFGPGTRLTVT.

The V and J genes are TRBV27 and TRBJ2-1, with a possible D match to TRBD2 (5 bases). Germline V gene sequence: CDR1 MNHEY, CDR2 SMNVEV (reference sequence). The CDR3 totals 13 residues. V lost 6 bases to trimming and J lost 5 bases, with 11 bases between them. CDR3 loop: CASRSYGDNEQFF. DNA for the CDR3: TGTGCCAGCAGGTCTTACGGGGACAATGAGCAGTTCTTC.

This chain connects TRBV20-1 to TRBJ2-7; the match to TRBD2 covers 7 bases. The CDR3 runs 12 residues. CDR1 is DFQATT, CDR2 SNEGSKA, per germline (reference sequence). J gave up 6 bases and V 0 bases, and 2 bases lay outside the gene matches. CDR3 nucleotides: TGCAGTGCTAGAGATACGGGGGGCGAGCAGTACTTC. It specifies CSARDTGGEQYF.

The CDR3 loop reads CASSQGTSGTVEQFF. The CDR3 DNA follows: TGTGCCAGCAGTCAGGGGACTAGCGGAACGGTTGAGCAGTTCTTC. This chain joins TRBV27 and TRBJ2-1; 11 bases fit TRBD2. Per the germline V gene, CDR1 is MNHEY and CDR2 is SMNVEV (reference sequence). With V trimmed by 5 bases and J by 9 bases, 9 bases remained unmatched. CDR3 size: 15 residues.

The chain links TRBV7-9 to TRBJ2-1; possibly TRBD1 for D (6 bases). Germline assignment: CDR1 SEHNR and CDR2 FQNEAQ (reference sequence). Trimming took 5 bases from V and 9 from J, leaving 17 bases between them. This CDR3 has 14 residues. The CDR3 nucleotides read TGTGCCAGCAGCCCCCCACAGGGTCTAGGTGAGCAGTTCTTC. This encodes CASSPPQGLGEQFF.

The CDR3: CASSYAGDYRGSTDTQYF. CDR3 bases: TGTGCCAGCAGTTACGCCGGAGATTACAGGGGTAGCACAGATACGCAGTATTTT. The rearrangement joins TRBV6-6 to TRBJ2-3, with 7 bases matching TRBD1. V gave up 2 bases and J gave up 0 bases; unmatched junction bases: 11. Looked up from germline, CDR1 is MNHNY and CDR2 is SVGAGI (reference sequence). The CDR3 runs 18 residues.

This clonotype was counted ten times or more. V gene TRBV20-1 combines with J gene TRBJ1-1; the D is unclear. The CDR3 has 10 residues. The germline CDR1 and CDR2 sequences are DFQATT and SNEGSKA (reference sequence). The V and J ends lost 3 bases and 6 bases respectively, with 5 bases between them. DNA for the CDR3: TGCAGTGCTAGTGCAGCTGAAGCTTTCTTT. Its translation is CSASAAEAFF.

The chain recombines TRBV2 with TRBJ1-5, with 7 nucleotides matching TRBD1. Germline CDR1 is SNHLY and CDR2 is FYNNEI. Trimming at V came to 7 bases and at J to 1 base, leaving 7 bases not matched to a gene. The CDR3 runs to 15 residues. The CDR3 loop is CASNRQGESNQPQHF. The CDR3 DNA follows: TGTGCCAGCAATCGACAGGGAGAGAGCAATCAGCCCCAGCATTTT. Looking up the rest from reference TRBV2 and TRBJ1-5 gives the full variable domain: EPEVTQTPSHQVTQMGQEVILRCVPISNHLYFYWYRQILGQKVEFLVSFYNNEISEKSEIFDDQFSVERPDGSNFTLKIRSTKLEDSAMYFCASNRQGESNQPQHFGDGTRLSIL.

V and J are TRBV5-1 and TRBJ2-1, with 8 bases matching TRBD2. Germline lookup yields CDR1 SGHRS and CDR2 YFSETQ. V dropped 5 bases and J dropped 5; count of bases not matched to a gene: 6. This CDR3 contains 14 residues. CDR3 loop: CASRPGLDNNEQFF. DNA for the CDR3: TGCGCCAGCAGACCGGGACTAGACAACAATGAGCAGTTCTTC.

In regard to this clonotype: One end of the junction fails to match germline, which may point to a read error. The J gene is TRBJ2-7, the V gene TRBV7-2; 9 positions match TRBD2. CDR3 length: 15 amino acids. Germline CDR1 and CDR2: SGHTA and FQGNSA. CDR3 nucleotide sequence: TGTGCCAGGAGCTTAGGTCTAGCGGGGACCCACGAGCAGTACTTC. Amino acids: CARSLGLAGTHEQYF.

This clonotype occurred once. The CDR3 bases are TGTGCCACCAGCATATATGACAGGGGAAATGAGCAGTTCTTC. It translates to CATSIYDRGNEQFF. J is TRBJ2-1 and V is TRBV15, with TRBD1 identical over 8 bases. The junction had 6 bases not matched to a gene; V was cut back by 4 bases and J by 7 bases. CDR1 is LNHNV and CDR2 is YYDKDF in the germline V gene (reference sequence). The CDR3 runs 14 residues.

This clonotype has only a few counts. The chain combines TRBV4-3 with TRBJ1-1; no definite D call. Trimming shortened V by 2 bases and J by 1 base, and 8 bases separated the two germline ends. The CDR3 extends over 14 amino acids. The germline V gene encodes CDR1 LGHNA and CDR2 YSLEER. In nucleotides, the CDR3 is TGCGCCAGCAGCCAATTTGAGGGGAACACTGAAGCTTTCTTT. This sequence encodes CASSQFEGNTEAFF.

This chain links TRBV19 with TRBJ2-7, with TRBD1 matching over 8 bases. In germline, CDR1 is LNHDA, CDR2 SQIVND (reference sequence). CDR3 length: 14 amino acids. V was clipped by 3 bases and J by 4 bases; unmatched bases: 5. Here the CDR3 DNA reads TGTGCCAGTAGTATGGGGACAGGAAAATACGAGCAGTACTTC. Translating it yields CASSMGTGKYEQYF.

Only a few counts were recorded for this clonotype. The chain is built from TRBV4-1 and TRBJ1-6, with TRBD1 matching over 9 bases. Unmatched junction bases numbered 3, after V lost 5 bases and J lost 7 bases. Germline CDR1 MGHRA, CDR2 YSYEKL. CDR3 length: 14 amino acids. This CDR3 is CASSYDRGNSPLHF. The CDR3 nucleotides are TGCGCCAGCAGCTATGACAGGGGGAATTCACCCCTCCACTTT.

The V call is TRBV20-1, the J call TRBJ2-1; D is unclear. CDR1 is DFQATT and CDR2 is SNEGSKA in the germline V gene (reference sequence). V was cut by 6 bases and J by 3 bases, with 12 bases left in between. The CDR3 sequence is 13 residues long. The DNA of the CDR3 is TGCAGTGCCGCCCTAGGCTACTACAATGAGCAGTTCTTC. This encodes CSAALGYYNEQFF.

The chain employs TRBV2 and TRBJ2-6; D gene ambiguous. V was cut by 2 bases and J by 1 base, with 3 bases left in between. The CDR3 extends over 14 amino acids. Germline CDR1 SNHLY, CDR2 FYNNEI. CDR3 sequence (DNA): TGTGCCAGCAGTGAAAGATCTGGGGCCAACGTCCTGACTTTC. Protein sequence: CASSERSGANVLTF.

The V call is TRBV7-9, the J call TRBJ1-1, with 8 bases aligning to TRBD1. The CDR3 extends over 17 amino acids. With 0 bases clipped from V and 3 bases from J, the junction kept 9 bases outside the gene matches. From germline, CDR1 is SEHNR and CDR2 FQNEAQ (reference sequence). CDR3 region: CASSLAPQGASDTEAFF. In DNA, the CDR3 is TGTGCCAGCAGCTTAGCGCCCCAGGGGGCATCGGACACTGAAGCTTTCTTT.

The chain couples TRBV18 to TRBJ1-5; D not certain. The CDR3 is 13 amino acids. Germline lookup yields CDR1 KGHSH and CDR2 LQKENI. Deletions cut 4 bases from V and 4 bases from J, with 8 bases between. Written as DNA, the CDR3 is TGTGCCAGCTCACGAGATGAGAATCAGCCCCAGCATTTT. It encodes CASSRDENQPQHF.

This chain connects TRBV6-1 to TRBJ2-7; 7 bases line up with TRBD1. The CDR3 totals 12 residues. After removal of 8 bases from V and 5 bases from J, the junction contained 6 bases not matched to a gene. Germline lookup yields CDR1 MNHNS and CDR2 SASEGT. This CDR3 is CASRTGRNEQYF. The CDR3 DNA reads as TGTGCCAGCCGGACAGGTCGAAACGAGCAGTACTTC.

V is TRBV20-1 and J is TRBJ2-7; D perhaps matches TRBD1 (6 bases). Trimming stripped 0 bases from V and 6 bases from J, with 18 bases between. The CDR3 runs 15 residues. Germline assignment: CDR1 DFQATT and CDR2 SNEGSKA (reference sequence). The DNA for the CDR3 is TGCAGTGCTAGAGATCGAAGAAGGGGGTCCAGCGAGCAGTACTTC. Translating it yields CSARDRRRGSSEQYF.

This clonotype has only a few counts. V and J are TRBV7-2 and TRBJ2-3; D is perhaps TRBD1 (6 bases). Trimming cost V 3 bases and J 0 bases, with 13 bases left between them. The CDR3 totals 16 residues. Per the germline V gene, CDR1 is SGHTA and CDR2 is FQGNSA. The CDR3 region has the DNA TGTGCCAGCAGCTTCGCCGGGACACTTAGCACAGATACGCAGTATTTT. Its protein product is CASSFAGTLSTDTQYF.